The 3 T cell receptor beta chains presented below share a single source sample, sequenced in a study of identical twins. One entry per CDR3 protein results from TCRdb running MiXCR on the 5' RACE reads. The table records about 690,000 distinct CDR3 sequences, roughly 6% of them present only once. The sequenced sample was naive T cells sorted from blood. Every receptor here comes from a man aged 18 to 35 in good health.

Many counts were recorded for this clonotype. The V and J genes are TRBV7-9 and TRBJ2-2; D is undetermined. This CDR3 has 13 residues. Germline CDR1 reads SEHNR; CDR2 reads FQNEAQ (reference sequence). The germline V and J ends were trimmed by 1 base and 7 bases, with 7 bases remaining between them. CDR3 coding DNA: TGTGCCAGCAGCTTAGATCGGTACGGGGAGCTGTTTTTT. Its translation: CASSLDRYGELFF.

This clonotype was recorded many times. V is TRBV20-1 and J is TRBJ2-7, with D possibly matching TRBD2 (6 bases). The CDR3 has 12 amino acids. Looked up from germline, CDR1 is DFQATT and CDR2 is SNEGSKA (reference sequence). V gave up 6 bases and J gave up 3 bases, with 12 bases separating them. The CDR3 is CSAEGLGYEQYF. CDR3 DNA sequence: TGCAGTGCGGAGGGTCTCGGCTACGAGCAGTACTTC.

This clonotype was recorded many times. The rearrangement uses TRBV10-3 and TRBJ2-1; TRBD1 or TRBD2 may be the D gene (5 bases each). V dropped 2 bases and J dropped 13 bases, with 12 bases sitting between them. Germline-derived CDR1 and CDR2 are ENHRY and SYGVKD. This CDR3 region has 12 residues. The CDR3 loop is CAISEVGPQQFF. CDR3 DNA sequence: TGTGCCATCAGTGAGGTGGGACCCCAACAGTTCTTC.